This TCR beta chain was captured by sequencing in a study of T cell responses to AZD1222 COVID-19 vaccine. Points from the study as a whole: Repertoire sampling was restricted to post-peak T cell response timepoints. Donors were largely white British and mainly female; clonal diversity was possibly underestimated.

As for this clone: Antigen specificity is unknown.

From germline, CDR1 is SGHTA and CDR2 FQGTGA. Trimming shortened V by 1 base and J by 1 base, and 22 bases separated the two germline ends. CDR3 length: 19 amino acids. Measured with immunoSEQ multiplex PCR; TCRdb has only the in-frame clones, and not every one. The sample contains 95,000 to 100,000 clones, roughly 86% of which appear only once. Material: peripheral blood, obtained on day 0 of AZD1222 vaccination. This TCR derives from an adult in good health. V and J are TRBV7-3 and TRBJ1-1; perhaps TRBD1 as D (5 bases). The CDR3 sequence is CASSLNPSSTTAWNTEAFF. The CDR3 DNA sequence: TGTGCCAGCAGCTTAAACCCATCCAGCACGACAGCCTGGAACACTGAAGCTTTCTTT.